This T cell receptor (beta chain) came from a study of T-cell reconstitution after alpha-beta-depleted transplantation in children (dated by TCRdb to the mid-2010s). For context, the study as a whole: The study quantitatively tracked T-cell immune reconstitution after TCRalphabeta/CD19-depleted allogeneic hematopoietic cell transplantation in children using TCR repertoire profiling.

Library preparation used PCR. The sample was run on an Illumina HiSeq 2500. To normalize quantification of the TCRbeta repertoire, the TCR libraries were built with molecular barcoding that relied on unique molecular identifiers. TCRdb reran the public reads through fastp at Q25 and MiXCR, keeping productive beta chains. Identical CDR3 proteins give one entry, which carries the most common genes and DNA. The sample has under 100,000 distinct CDR3 sequences on record, around a sixth of them singletons. The ten most abundant clones make up about 19% of the sample. In its sample, this clonotype was seen a few times. The antigen this receptor binds is unknown. The sample holds no much larger clone one base away, and base qualities are not on file. Per the publication, the treatment or condition label means: allogeneic hematopoietic cell transplantation with graft depleted of TCRalphabeta T cells and CD19 B cells. TCRalphabeta/CD19-depleted allogeneic hematopoietic cell grafts were given to the transplant recipients, all of whom were children.

Taken from cysteine to phenylalanine, the CDR3 has 20 residues. Of the read, only the CDR3 DNA is kept; its 60 bases are in frame from base 1. The V end gives up 4 bases and the J end 4 bases, leaving 22 bases in the junction not matched to a gene. The study at large found these results: Apparently early alphabetaT-cell count recovery about two months after transplant reportedly relied on only several hundred rapidly expanded clones derived from non-depleted graft cells. In some patients, the high TCRbeta diversity seen at day 60 was put down to recipient T cells and intrathymic progenitors that had survived conditioning. Hyperexpanded clone frequencies declined over subsequent months; after one year, T-cell counts and TCRbeta diversity were mostly attributed to newly produced T cells.

The rearrangement combines TRBV12-3 or TRBV12-4 with TRBJ2-1; 7 junctional bases match TRBD1. The sequence was collected from a male patient aged 2-9 years who had a stem cell transplant for acute lymphoblastic leukemia, so the T cells may come from the graft donor. The source material was PBMCs, mostly from graft donor cells, sampled 180 days after TCRalphabeta/CD19-depleted stem cell transplant. The DNA sequence follows: TGTGCCAGCAGTTCTATTTTCCCCGTGACCAGACAGGGTATTTACAATGAGCAGTTCTTC. Its translation is CASSSIFPVTRQGIYNEQFF.